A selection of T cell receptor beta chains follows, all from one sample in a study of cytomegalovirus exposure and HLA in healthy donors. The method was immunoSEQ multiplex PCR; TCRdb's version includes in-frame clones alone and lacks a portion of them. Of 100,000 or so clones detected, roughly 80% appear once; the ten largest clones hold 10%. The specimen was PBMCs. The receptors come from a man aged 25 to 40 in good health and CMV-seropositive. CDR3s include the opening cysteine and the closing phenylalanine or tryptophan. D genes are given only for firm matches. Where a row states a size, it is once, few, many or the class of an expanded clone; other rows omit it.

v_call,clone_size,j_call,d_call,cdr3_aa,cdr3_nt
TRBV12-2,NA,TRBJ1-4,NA,CASRLETRDRVGSTNEKLFF,TGTGCAAGTCGCTTAGAAACCCGAGACAGGGTCGGGTCAACTAATGAAAAACTGTTTTTT
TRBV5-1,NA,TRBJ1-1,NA,CASSLTTNTEAFF,TGCGCCAGCAGCCTCACAACGAACACTGAAGCTTTCTTT
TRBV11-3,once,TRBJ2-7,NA,CASSLRYRDYEQYF,TGTGCCAGCAGCTTACGCTACAGGGACTACGAGCAGTACTTC
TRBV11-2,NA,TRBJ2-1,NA,CASSLGTENEQFF,TGTGCCAGCAGCTTAGGAACAGAAAATGAGCAGTTCTTC
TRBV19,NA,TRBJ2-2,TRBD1,CASSAFVRRGGANGELFF,TGTGCCAGTTCAGCTTTCGTCCGACGAGGGGGCGCTAATGGGGAGCTGTTTTTT
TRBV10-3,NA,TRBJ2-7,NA,CAISESIANEQYF,TGTGCCATCAGTGAGTCGATCGCGAACGAGCAGTACTTC
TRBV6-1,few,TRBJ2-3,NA,CASERRPGRTDTQYF,TGTGCCAGCGAGCGCCGACCAGGGCGCACAGATACGCAGTATTTT
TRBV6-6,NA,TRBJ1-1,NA,CASSYWQNTEAFF,TGTGCCAGCAGTTACTGGCAGAACACTGAAGCTTTCTTT
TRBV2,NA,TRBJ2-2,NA,CASSERRRLFF,TGTGCCAGCAGTGAAAGGAGAAGGCTGTTTTTT
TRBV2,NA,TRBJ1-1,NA,CASSVPSNTEAFF,TGTGCCAGCAGTGTTCCTTCGAACACTGAAGCTTTCTTT
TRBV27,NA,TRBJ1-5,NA,CASRPGQSNQPQHF,TGTGCCAGCAGACCTGGACAGAGCAATCAGCCCCAGCATTTT
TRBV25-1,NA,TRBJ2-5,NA,CASSRGHDETQYF,TGTGCCAGCAGTCGGGGACATGACGAGACCCAGTACTTC
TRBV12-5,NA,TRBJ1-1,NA,CASGLSARGLTNMNTEAFF,TGTGCTAGTGGTTTGTCAGCCAGGGGTCTTACTAACATGAACACTGAAGCTTTCTTT
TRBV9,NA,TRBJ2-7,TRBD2,CASSAKTSGREQYF,TGTGCCAGCAGCGCAAAGACTAGCGGGCGAGAGCAGTACTTC
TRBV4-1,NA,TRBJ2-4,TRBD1,CASSQEGGKDIQYF,TGCGCCAGCAGCCAAGAAGGGGGCAAGGACATTCAGTACTTC
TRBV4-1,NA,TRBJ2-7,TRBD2,CASSRRGEGSYEQYF,TGCGCCAGCAGCCGTCGGGGGGAGGGTTCCTACGAGCAGTACTTC
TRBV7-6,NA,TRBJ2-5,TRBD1,CASSLEQGVETQYF,TGTGCCAGCAGCTTGGAACAGGGGGTCGAGACCCAGTACTTC
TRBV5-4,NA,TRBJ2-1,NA,CASSLEGGDYEQFF,TGTGCCAGCAGCTTGGAAGGCGGGGACTATGAGCAGTTCTTC
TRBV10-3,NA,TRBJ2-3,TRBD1,CAISEPPGQGADTQYF,TGTGCCATCAGTGAGCCACCGGGACAGGGGGCAGATACGCAGTATTTT
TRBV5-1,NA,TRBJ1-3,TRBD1,CASSLAVGTGAGNTIYF,TGCGCCAGCAGCTTGGCCGTCGGGACAGGGGCTGGAAACACCATATATTTT
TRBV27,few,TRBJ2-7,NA,CASTTSDSYEQYF,TGTGCCAGCACCACCTCGGACAGTTACGAGCAGTACTTC
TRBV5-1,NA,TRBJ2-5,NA,CASSLVPGLQETQYF,TGCGCCAGCAGCTTGGTCCCGGGACTCCAAGAGACCCAGTACTTC
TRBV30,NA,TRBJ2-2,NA,CAWSRDKTNTGELFF,TGTGCCTGGTCTAGGGACAAAACGAACACCGGGGAGCTGTTTTTT
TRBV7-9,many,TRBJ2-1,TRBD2,CASRGGGPGDEQFF,TGTGCCAGCAGAGGCGGGGGGCCCGGGGATGAGCAGTTCTTC
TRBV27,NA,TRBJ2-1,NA,CASSLGQGWDEQFF,TGTGCCAGCAGTTTGGGGCAGGGTTGGGATGAGCAGTTCTTC
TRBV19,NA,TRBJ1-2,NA,CASSINMNYGYTF,TGTGCCAGTAGTATCAACATGAACTATGGCTACACCTTC
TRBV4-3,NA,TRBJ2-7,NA,CASSQGLRTATYF,TGCGCCAGCAGCCAAGGTTTGCGGACAGCGACGTACTTC
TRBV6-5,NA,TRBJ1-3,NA,CASTPPGGNTIYF,TGTGCCAGCACCCCCCCAGGGGGAAACACCATATATTTT
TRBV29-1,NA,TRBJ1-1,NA,CSVDGGSGRGAFF,TGCAGCGTTGACGGGGGGAGCGGTCGGGGAGCTTTCTTT
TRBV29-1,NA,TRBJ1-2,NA,CSVALGYYGYTF,TGCAGCGTTGCGCTAGGTTACTATGGCTACACCTTC
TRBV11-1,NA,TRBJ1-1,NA,CAVELGEGTEAFF,TGTGCCGTCGAGCTTGGGGAGGGCACTGAAGCTTTCTTT
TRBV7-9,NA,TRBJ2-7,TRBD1,CASSLDPYRDRVFYEQYF,TGTGCCAGCAGCTTAGATCCGTACCGGGACAGGGTCTTCTACGAGCAGTACTTC
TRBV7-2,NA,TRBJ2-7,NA,CASSFGGALSYEQYF,TGTGCCAGCAGCTTCGGAGGTGCGTTATCCTACGAGCAGTACTTC
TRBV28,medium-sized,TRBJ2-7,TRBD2,CASSPAGDSYEQYF,TGTGCCAGCAGCCCGGCGGGGGATTCCTACGAGCAGTACTTC
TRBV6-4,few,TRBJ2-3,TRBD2,CASSDSSRGEVDTQYF,TGTGCCAGCAGTGACTCGAGTCGGGGGGAAGTAGATACGCAGTATTTT
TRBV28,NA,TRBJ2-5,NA,CASSLIRRETQYF,TGTGCCAGCAGTTTAATACGCAGGGAGACCCAGTACTTC
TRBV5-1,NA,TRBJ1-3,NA,CASSLYLASGLSGNTIYF,TGCGCCAGCAGCTTGTATTTAGCTTCGGGTCTTTCTGGAAACACCATATATTTT
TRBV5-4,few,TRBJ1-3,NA,CASSLRGSGNTIYF,TGTGCCAGCAGCTTGAGGGGCTCTGGAAACACCATATATTTT
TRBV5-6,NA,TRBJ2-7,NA,CASSHRVGEQYF,TGTGCCAGCAGCCACAGGGTTGGCGAGCAGTACTTC
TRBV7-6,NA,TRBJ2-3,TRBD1,CASSLGTGRTDTQYF,TGTGCCAGCAGCTTAGGGACAGGGCGAACAGATACGCAGTATTTT
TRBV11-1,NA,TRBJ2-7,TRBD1,CASSSDRAFTYEQYF,TGTGCCAGCAGCTCGGACAGGGCTTTTACCTACGAGCAGTACTTC
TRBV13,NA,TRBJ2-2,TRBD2,CASSLVTGGPYTGELFF,TGTGCCAGCAGCTTGGTTACGGGGGGGCCCTACACCGGGGAGCTGTTTTTT
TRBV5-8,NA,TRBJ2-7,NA,CASSFDRNYEQYF,TGTGCCAGCAGCTTCGACAGAAACTACGAGCAGTACTTC
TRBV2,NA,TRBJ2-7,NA,CASSEGVTDPYEQYF,TGTGCCAGCAGTGAAGGGGTGACAGACCCCTACGAGCAGTACTTC
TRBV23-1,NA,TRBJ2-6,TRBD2,CASSQSTSGGYSGANVLTF,TGCGCCAGCAGTCAATCGACTAGCGGGGGGTACTCTGGGGCCAACGTCCTGACTTTC
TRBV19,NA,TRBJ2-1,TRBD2,CASSIDQSGASQGEQFF,TGTGCCAGTAGTATAGATCAAAGCGGGGCCAGCCAGGGTGAGCAGTTCTTC
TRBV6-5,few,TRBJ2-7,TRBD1,CASSRTGDGYEQYF,TGTGCCAGCAGTAGGACAGGGGATGGCTACGAGCAGTACTTC
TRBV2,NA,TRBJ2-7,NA,CASSGTTEDSYEQYF,TGTGCCAGCAGTGGAACGACAGAAGATTCCTACGAGCAGTACTTC
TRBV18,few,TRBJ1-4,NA,CASSPGLTEKLFF,TGTGCCAGCTCACCGGGACTAACTGAAAAACTGTTTTTT
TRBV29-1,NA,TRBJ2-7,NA,CSVEWTNYEQYF,TGCAGCGTTGAATGGACTAACTACGAGCAGTACTTC
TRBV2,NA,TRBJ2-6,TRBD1,CASKTGASGANVLTF,TGTGCCAGCAAGACAGGGGCTTCTGGGGCCAACGTCCTGACTTTC
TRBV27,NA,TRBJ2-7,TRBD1,CASSIQTGDHTYEQYF,TGTGCCAGCAGTATTCAGACAGGGGATCACACCTACGAGCAGTACTTC
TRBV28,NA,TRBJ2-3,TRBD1,CASSTGTGGVGGERHWATDTQYF,TGTGCCAGCAGCACCGGGACAGGGGGGGTCGGAGGGGAACGGCATTGGGCCACAGATACGCAGTATTTT
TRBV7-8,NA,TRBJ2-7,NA,CASSLTPGTYEQYF,TGTGCCAGCAGCTTAACCCCAGGGACCTACGAGCAGTACTTC
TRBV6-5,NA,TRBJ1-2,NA,CASSYGGSVVYGYTF,TGTGCCAGCAGTTACGGGGGCAGCGTCGTCTATGGCTACACCTTC
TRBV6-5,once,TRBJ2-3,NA,CASSTGLGGDTQYF,TGTGCCAGCAGTACCGGACTAGGGGGAGATACGCAGTATTTT
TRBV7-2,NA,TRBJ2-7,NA,CASSLVRGGYEQYF,TGTGCCAGCAGCTTAGTAAGGGGGGGGTACGAGCAGTACTTC